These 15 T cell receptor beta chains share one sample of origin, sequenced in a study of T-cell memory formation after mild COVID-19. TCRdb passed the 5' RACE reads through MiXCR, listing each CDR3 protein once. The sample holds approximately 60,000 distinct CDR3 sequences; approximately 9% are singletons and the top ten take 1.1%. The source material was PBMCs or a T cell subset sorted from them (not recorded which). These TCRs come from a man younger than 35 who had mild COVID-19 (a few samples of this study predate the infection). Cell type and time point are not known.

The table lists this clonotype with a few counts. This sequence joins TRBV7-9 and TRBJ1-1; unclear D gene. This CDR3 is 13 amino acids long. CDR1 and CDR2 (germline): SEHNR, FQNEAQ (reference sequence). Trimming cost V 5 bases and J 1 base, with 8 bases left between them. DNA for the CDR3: TGTGCCAGCAGCCCGGCCGCGAACACTGAAGCTTTCTTT. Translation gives CASSPAANTEAFF.

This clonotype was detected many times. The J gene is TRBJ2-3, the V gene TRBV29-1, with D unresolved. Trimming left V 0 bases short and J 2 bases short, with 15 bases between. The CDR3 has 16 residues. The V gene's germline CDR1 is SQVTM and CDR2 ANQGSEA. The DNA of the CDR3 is TGCAGCGTTGAAGAAAATATCGGCAGACTCACAGATACGCAGTATTTT. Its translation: CSVEENIGRLTDTQYF.

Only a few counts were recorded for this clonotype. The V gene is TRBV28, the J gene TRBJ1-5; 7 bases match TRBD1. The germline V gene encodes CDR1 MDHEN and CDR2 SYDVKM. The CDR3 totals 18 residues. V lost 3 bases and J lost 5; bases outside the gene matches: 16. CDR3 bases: TGTGCCAGCAGTTTTTCACAGGGGATCGGGTCAATGGATCAGCCCCAGCATTTT. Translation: CASSFSQGIGSMDQPQHF. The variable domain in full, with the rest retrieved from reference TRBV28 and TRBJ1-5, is DVKVTQSSRYLVKRTGEKVFLECVQDMDHENMFWYRQDPGLGLRLIYFSYDVKMKEKGDIPEGYSVSREKKERFSLILESASTNQTSMYLCASSFSQGIGSMDQPQHFGDGTRLSIL.

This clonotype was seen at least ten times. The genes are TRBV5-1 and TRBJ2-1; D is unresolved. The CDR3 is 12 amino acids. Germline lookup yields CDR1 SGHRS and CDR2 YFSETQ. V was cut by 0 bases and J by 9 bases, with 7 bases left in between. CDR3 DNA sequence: TGCGCCAGCAGCTTGGTGATGGGTGAGCAGTTCTTC. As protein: CASSLVMGEQFF.

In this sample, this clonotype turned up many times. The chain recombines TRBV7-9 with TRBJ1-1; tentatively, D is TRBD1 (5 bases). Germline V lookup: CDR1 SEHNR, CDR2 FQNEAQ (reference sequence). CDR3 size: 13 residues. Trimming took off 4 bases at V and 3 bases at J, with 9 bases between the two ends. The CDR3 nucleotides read TGTGCCAGCAGCTACTCCAGGGACACTGAAGCTTTCTTT. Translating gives CASSYSRDTEAFF.

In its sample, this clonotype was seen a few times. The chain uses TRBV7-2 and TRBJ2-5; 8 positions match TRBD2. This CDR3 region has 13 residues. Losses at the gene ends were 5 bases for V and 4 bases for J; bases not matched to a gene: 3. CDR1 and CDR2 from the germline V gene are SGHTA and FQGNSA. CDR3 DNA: TGTGCCAGCAGCCCGGGAGGGGTAGAGACCCAGTACTTC. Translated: CASSPGGVETQYF.

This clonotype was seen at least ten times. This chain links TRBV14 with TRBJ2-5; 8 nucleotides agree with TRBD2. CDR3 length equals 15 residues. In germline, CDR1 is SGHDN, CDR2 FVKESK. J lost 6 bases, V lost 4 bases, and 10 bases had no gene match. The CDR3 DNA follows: TGTGCCAGCAGCCCACTTGGACTAGCAGGACAGACCCAGTACTTC. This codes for CASSPLGLAGQTQYF.

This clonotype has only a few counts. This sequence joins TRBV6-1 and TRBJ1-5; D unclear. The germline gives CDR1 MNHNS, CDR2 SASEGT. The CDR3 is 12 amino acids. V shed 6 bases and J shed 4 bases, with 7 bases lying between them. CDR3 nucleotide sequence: TGTGCCAGCAGACAGCTTAATCAGCCCCAGCATTTT. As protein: CASRQLNQPQHF.

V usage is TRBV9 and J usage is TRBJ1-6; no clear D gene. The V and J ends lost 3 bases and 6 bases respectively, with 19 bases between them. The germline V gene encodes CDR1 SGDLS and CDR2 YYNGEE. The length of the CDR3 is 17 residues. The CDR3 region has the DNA TGTGCCAGCAGCGCCCTAGGTGAGAGGGAGCGTAATTCACCCCTCCACTTT. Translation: CASSALGERERNSPLHF.

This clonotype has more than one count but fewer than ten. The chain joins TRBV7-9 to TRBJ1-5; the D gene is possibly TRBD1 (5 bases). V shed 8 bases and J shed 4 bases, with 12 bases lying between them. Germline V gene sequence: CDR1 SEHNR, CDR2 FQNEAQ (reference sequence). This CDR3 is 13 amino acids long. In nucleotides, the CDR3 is TGTGCCAGCGGACTAGAGGGGAATCAGCCCCAGCATTTT. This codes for CASGLEGNQPQHF. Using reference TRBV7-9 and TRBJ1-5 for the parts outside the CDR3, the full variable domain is DTGVSQNPRHKITKRGQNVTFRCDPISEHNRLYWYRQTLGQGPEFLTYFQNEAQLEKSRLLSDRFSAERPKGSFSTLEIQRTEQGDSAMYLCASGLEGNQPQHFGDGTRLSIL.

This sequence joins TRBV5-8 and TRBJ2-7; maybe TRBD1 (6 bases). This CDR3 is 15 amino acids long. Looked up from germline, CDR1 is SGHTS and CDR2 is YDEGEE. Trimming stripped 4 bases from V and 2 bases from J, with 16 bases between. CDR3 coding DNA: TGTGCCAGCAGCGACAGGAGCTTGGGGGCCTACGAGCAGTACTTC. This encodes CASSDRSLGAYEQYF.

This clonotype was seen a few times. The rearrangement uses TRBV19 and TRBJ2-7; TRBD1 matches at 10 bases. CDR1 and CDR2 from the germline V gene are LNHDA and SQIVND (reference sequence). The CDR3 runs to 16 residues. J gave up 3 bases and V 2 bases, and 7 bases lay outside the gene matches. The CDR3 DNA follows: TGTGCCAGTAGTATAATACCCGGGACAGGGGACTACGAGCAGTACTTC. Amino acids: CASSIIPGTGDYEQYF.

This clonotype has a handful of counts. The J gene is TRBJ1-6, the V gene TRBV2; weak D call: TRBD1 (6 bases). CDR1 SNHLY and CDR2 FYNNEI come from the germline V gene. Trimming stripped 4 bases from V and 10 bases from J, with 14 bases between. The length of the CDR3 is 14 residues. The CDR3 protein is CASSADRTGSPLHF. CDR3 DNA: TGTGCCAGCAGTGCCGACAGGACTGGGTCACCCCTCCACTTT.

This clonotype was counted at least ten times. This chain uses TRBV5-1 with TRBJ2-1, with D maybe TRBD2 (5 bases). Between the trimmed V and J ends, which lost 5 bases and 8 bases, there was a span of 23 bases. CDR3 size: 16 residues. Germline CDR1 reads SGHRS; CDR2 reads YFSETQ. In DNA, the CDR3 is TGCGCCAGCAGAGCGGCCCCCGGTGAGGCTTTGCATGAGCAGTTCTTC. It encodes CASRAAPGEALHEQFF.

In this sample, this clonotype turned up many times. CDR3 nucleotide sequence: TGCGCCAGCAGCTTGGTAGGGATCACAGATACGCAGTATTTT. Amino acid sequence: CASSLVGITDTQYF. The genes are TRBV5-1 and TRBJ2-3; D is uncertain. The V end lost 0 bases, the J end lost 2 bases, and 7 bases lay between the germline ends. The CDR3 is 14 residues long. Germline V gene lookup returns CDR1 SGHRS and CDR2 YFSETQ.